This T cell receptor (beta chain) originates from a study of early T cells in non-severe SARS-CoV-2 infection. The germline CDR1 and CDR2 sequences are SGHTS and YDEGEE. This CDR3 region has 15 residues. J was trimmed by 9 bases and V by 6 bases; bases with no gene match: 15. TCRdb re-derived calls from the 5' RACE reads in MiXCR, one entry per CDR3 protein. The sample lists around 82,000 distinct CDR3 sequences, about 15% seen once, with under 0.75% in the top ten. The source material was whole blood. The chain uses TRBV5-8 and TRBJ2-5; 9 positions agree with TRBD2. This TCR came from an adult who was a healthcare worker with PCR-confirmed SARS-CoV-2 infection or an uninfected control (not recorded which). The CDR3: CASNTGMGLAIPQYF. CDR3 DNA sequence: TGTGCCAGCAACACGGGGATGGGACTAGCCATCCCCCAGTACTTC.